The 29 T cell receptor beta chains listed next were all sequenced from one sample in a study of T cell changes during pregnancy in multiple sclerosis. Produced via immunoSEQ multiplex PCR; TCRdb's table is partial and in-frame only. The sample has about 100,000 clones, over 80% seen once. Sequenced material: peripheral blood, taken after pregnancy. These receptors all stem from a female donor with multiple sclerosis, enrolled in a pregnancy study.

V gene TRBV19 combines with J gene TRBJ2-7; D is ambiguous. The CDR3 contains 14 residues. In germline, CDR1 is LNHDA, CDR2 SQIVND (reference sequence). V was shortened by 4 bases and J by 5 bases, with 15 bases between the two germline ends. CDR3 coding DNA: TGTGCCAGTAGTACCTACCTGCCCCCTAACGAGCAGTACTTC. Amino acid sequence: CASSTYLPPNEQYF.

The V and J genes are TRBV5-6 and TRBJ2-1; 9 nucleotides line up with TRBD2. The CDR3 totals 17 residues. V lost 0 bases and J lost 4; bases outside the gene matches: 8. The germline V gene has CDR1 SGHDT and CDR2 YYEEEE. The DNA for the CDR3 is TGTGCCAGCAGCTTGGGGGGGCTAGCGGGATTTTACAATGAGCAGTTCTTC. It specifies CASSLGGLAGFYNEQFF.

This clone was detected a few times. The rearrangement links TRBV28 to TRBJ1-2, with 7 nucleotides matching TRBD1. The CDR3 sequence is 12 residues long. V lost 8 bases to trimming and J lost 7 bases; unmatched junction nucleotides: 7. Germline CDR1 and CDR2: MDHEN and SYDVKM. The CDR3 region is CASSRDSFGYTF. The DNA of the CDR3 is TGTGCCAGCTCCCGGGACAGTTTTGGCTACACCTTC.

The chain couples TRBV7-9 to TRBJ1-5; the D is unclear. V dropped 3 bases and J dropped 4 bases, with 7 bases sitting between them. The germline gives CDR1 SEHNR, CDR2 FQNEAQ (reference sequence). This CDR3 comprises 13 residues. The CDR3 here is CASSFTENQPQHF. In DNA, the CDR3 is TGTGCCAGCAGCTTCACCGAGAATCAGCCCCAGCATTTT.

The table lists this clone with a few counts. The chain combines TRBV29-1 with TRBJ1-1; D unresolved. Trimming removed 7 bases at V and 1 base at J, with 13 bases between. The CDR3 has 13 residues. Germline lookup yields CDR1 SQVTM and CDR2 ANQGSEA. The CDR3 loop is CSAVVWRNTEAFF. In DNA, the CDR3 is TGCAGCGCGGTGGTTTGGAGGAACACTGAAGCTTTCTTT.

The CDR3 DNA sequence: TGTGCCAGCTCACCGGGACAGGGGGCTTCACCCCTCCACTTT. This sequence encodes CASSPGQGASPLHF. This rearrangement joins TRBV18 to TRBJ1-6; 12 bases align to TRBD1. The CDR3 is 14 residues long. Germline V gene lookup returns CDR1 KGHSH and CDR2 LQKENI. V dropped 3 bases and J dropped 9; count of bases not matched to a gene: 0.

The chain joins TRBV28 to TRBJ2-7, with TRBD2 as a possible D gene (7 bases). CDR1 MDHEN and CDR2 SYDVKM come from the germline V gene. The V and J ends lost 8 bases and 5 bases respectively, with 22 bases between them. CDR3 length: 15 residues. DNA for the CDR3: TGTGCCAGCTTCCCCGGGGGGCCCTTAAGCAACGAGCAGTACTTC. Translation: CASFPGGPLSNEQYF.

V gene TRBV4-3 combines with J gene TRBJ2-1; D gene ambiguous. Trimming removed 3 bases at V and 7 bases at J, with 7 bases between. This CDR3 comprises 12 residues. Germline values: CDR1 LGHNA, CDR2 YSLEER. The CDR3 sequence is CASSHPSNEQFF. CDR3 coding DNA: TGCGCCAGCAGCCATCCGAGTAATGAGCAGTTCTTC.

V gene TRBV5-1 combines with J gene TRBJ2-5; D is undetermined. Trimming stripped 2 bases from V and 1 base from J, with 6 bases between. The CDR3 has 13 residues. Germline CDR1 reads SGHRS; CDR2 reads YFSETQ. CDR3 amino acids: CASSFGLQETQYF. The CDR3 bases are TGCGCCAGCAGCTTTGGGCTCCAAGAGACCCAGTACTTC.

This chain joins TRBV6-1 and TRBJ2-7; 7 bases match TRBD1. Germline trimming cut 6 bases from V and 2 bases from J; bases unmatched to any gene: 10. The CDR3 spans 15 residues. The germline V gene encodes CDR1 MNHNS and CDR2 SASEGT. The CDR3 DNA sequence: TGTGCCAGCAGAAGAAGGGGGCTCCAAACCTACGAGCAGTACTTC. Translation: CASRRRGLQTYEQYF.

The chain uses TRBV7-9 and TRBJ1-5, with D possibly matching TRBD1 (5 bases). V was clipped by 2 bases and J by 3 bases, with 14 bases between them. CDR1 and CDR2 from the germline V gene are SEHNR and FQNEAQ (reference sequence). CDR3 length equals 16 residues. CDR3 DNA sequence: TGTGCCAGCAGCTTATGGTTAGGGGTCGACAATCAGCCCCAGCATTTT. It yields the protein CASSLWLGVDNQPQHF.

V gene TRBV9 combines with J gene TRBJ2-2; D possibly corresponds to TRBD1 (5 bases). Germline V gene lookup returns CDR1 SGDLS and CDR2 YYNGEE. The CDR3 runs to 15 residues. V lost 0 bases to trimming and J lost 4 bases, with 10 bases between them. This chain's CDR3 is CASSVGQSITGELFF. CDR3 nucleotide sequence: TGTGCCAGCAGCGTAGGACAGTCGATCACCGGGGAGCTGTTTTTT.

The chain joins TRBV11-2 to TRBJ1-6; D is undetermined. The germline V gene has CDR1 SGHAT and CDR2 FQNNGV. V gave up 1 base and J gave up 10 bases, with 5 bases separating them. This CDR3 is built from 12 residues. CDR3 residues: CASSLAGSPLHF. CDR3 in DNA: TGTGCCAGCAGCTTAGCAGGCTCACCCCTCCACTTT.

This rearrangement joins TRBV9 to TRBJ2-7; TRBD2 aligns across 7 bases. This CDR3 is built from 15 residues. Germline V CDR1 and CDR2: SGDLS, YYNGEE. With V trimmed by 0 bases and J by 2 bases, 5 bases remained unmatched. CDR3 in amino acids: CASSVGGGSTYEQYF. The CDR3 DNA follows: TGTGCCAGCAGCGTAGGCGGCGGGAGTACCTACGAGCAGTACTTC.

The chain employs TRBV5-1 and TRBJ2-5, with 7 bases that match TRBD1. V dropped 4 bases and J dropped 4; count of bases not matched to a gene: 10. This CDR3 is 15 amino acids long. CDR1 is SGHRS, CDR2 YFSETQ, per germline. The CDR3 DNA sequence: TGCGCCAGCAGCGACAACAGGGGCGGGTCAGAGACCCAGTACTTC. Residues: CASSDNRGGSETQYF.

The J gene is TRBJ1-6, the V gene TRBV15, with 7 bases identical to TRBD1. This CDR3 contains 18 residues. CDR1 and CDR2 (germline): LNHNV, YYDKDF (reference sequence). The V segment lost 3 bases and the J segment 0 bases; nucleotides outside the gene matches: 8. Written as DNA, the CDR3 is TGTGCCACCAGCAGCGTTCGGGACAGTAGCTCCTATAATTCACCCCTCCACTTT. As protein: CATSSVRDSSSYNSPLHF.

The CDR3 DNA sequence: TGTGCCAGCAAGGGACAGGGACGAGCTGAGCAGTTCTTC. Residues: CASKGQGRAEQFF. The V call is TRBV5-6, the J call TRBJ2-1; 9 nucleotides line up with TRBD1. The CDR3 length is 13 residues. Germline V gene sequence: CDR1 SGHDT, CDR2 YYEEEE. V lost 6 bases and J lost 9; bases outside the gene matches: 7. Looking up the rest from reference TRBV5-6 and TRBJ2-1 gives the full variable domain: DAGVTQSPTHLIKTRGQQVTLRCSPKSGHDTVSWYQQALGQGPQFIFQYYEEEERQRGNFPDRFSGHQFPNYSSELNVNALLLGDSALYLCASKGQGRAEQFFGPGTRLTVL.

The rearrangement uses TRBV18 and TRBJ1-2; TRBD1 aligns across 8 bases. This CDR3 spans 13 amino acids. The trim removed 2 bases at V and 5 bases at J, leaving 1 base unmatched. Germline V gives CDR1 KGHSH, CDR2 LQKENI. CDR3 sequence (DNA): TGTGCCAGCTCACCAGGGACAGGATATGGCTACACCTTC. Protein: CASSPGTGYGYTF. The full variable domain, in which reference TRBV18 and TRBJ1-2 provide the parts outside the CDR3, is NAGVMQNPRHLVRRRGQEARLRCSPMKGHSHVYWYRQLPEEGLKFMVYLQKENIIDESGMPKERFSAEFPKEGPSILRIQQVVRGDSAAYFCASSPGTGYGYTFGSGTRLTVV.

With regard to this clone: In the same sample, other DNA sequences code for this CDR3. The chain is built from TRBV9 and TRBJ2-7; maybe TRBD2 (5 bases). The CDR3 runs 14 residues. Germline CDR1 and CDR2: SGDLS and YYNGEE. V gave up 0 bases and J gave up 4 bases, with 11 bases separating them. CDR3 nucleotides: TGTGCCAGCAGCGTAGGGCTAGCTGGGTACGAGCAGTACTTC. Translation gives CASSVGLAGYEQYF.

A single count supports this clone. The chain combines TRBV6-5 with TRBJ2-5; the D is unclear. CDR1 is MNHEY and CDR2 is SVGAGI in the germline V gene. V dropped 0 bases and J dropped 1 base, with 6 bases sitting between them. This CDR3 region has 14 residues. CDR3 DNA sequence: TGTGCCAGCAGTTACTCGTACTTCCAAGAGACCCAGTACTTC. Its translation: CASSYSYFQETQYF.

A few counts support this clone. The chain combines TRBV28 with TRBJ1-6; D perhaps matches TRBD1 (5 bases). CDR3 length equals 14 residues. Germline V gene sequence: CDR1 MDHEN, CDR2 SYDVKM. Trimming took 6 bases from V and 6 from J, leaving 12 bases between them. The CDR3 region has the DNA TGTGCCAGCAGGGGGCCACTACTTAATTCACCCCTCCACTTT. Translating it yields CASRGPLLNSPLHF.

This chain uses TRBV7-9 with TRBJ1-4; TRBD1 matches at 12 bases. The CDR3 length is 18 residues. After removal of 5 bases from V and 4 bases from J, the junction contained 11 bases not matched to a gene. CDR1 and CDR2 from the germline V gene are SEHNR and FQNEAQ (reference sequence). CDR3 protein: CASSNTGGTGGLNEKLFF. The CDR3, as DNA: TGTGCCAGCAGCAATACGGGGGGGACAGGGGGCCTTAATGAAAAACTGTTTTTT.

The chain uses TRBV6-1 and TRBJ1-5; possibly TRBD1 for D (5 bases). The V and J ends lost 4 bases and 2 bases respectively, with 9 bases between them. In germline, CDR1 is MNHNS, CDR2 SASEGT. This CDR3 region has 14 residues. The CDR3 reads CASSGQGGNQPQHF. DNA for the CDR3: TGTGCCAGCAGTGGGCAGGGTGGCAATCAGCCCCAGCATTTT.

The rearrangement links TRBV7-6 to TRBJ2-7; 7 bases are a match to TRBD1. The CDR3 has 15 amino acids. Germline CDR1 and CDR2: SGHVS and FNYEAQ. With V trimmed by 8 bases and J by 3 bases, 13 bases remained unmatched. The chain's CDR3 is CASGRWGQGVYEQYF. The DNA for the CDR3 is TGTGCCAGCGGTCGTTGGGGGCAGGGGGTCTACGAGCAGTACTTC.

The gene calls are TRBV13 and TRBJ2-2; TRBD2 matches at 9 bases. After removal of 5 bases from V and 7 bases from J, the junction contained 11 bases not matched to a gene. This CDR3 region has 16 residues. Germline V gene lookup returns CDR1 PRHDT and CDR2 FYEKMQ (reference sequence). In DNA form, the CDR3 reads TGTGCCAGCAGCGTGGGACTAGCAGGAGGAGGCGGGGAGCTGTTTTTT. Protein: CASSVGLAGGGGELFF.

The sample holds one count of this clone. The genes are TRBV30 and TRBJ1-5; D not resolved. The CDR3 length is 13 residues. V gave up 1 base and J gave up 6 bases, with 10 bases separating them. CDR1 and CDR2 (germline): GTSNPN, SVGIG (reference sequence). In nucleotides, the CDR3 is TGTGCCTGGAGTGGAGGGTGGACTCAGCCCCAGCATTTT. This codes for CAWSGGWTQPQHF.

The chain has TRBV5-1 and TRBJ2-3, with TRBD2 identical over 12 bases. The CDR3 extends over 16 amino acids. Germline V gene sequence: CDR1 SGHRS, CDR2 YFSETQ. V lost 3 bases and J lost 1; bases outside the gene matches: 3. For the CDR3, the DNA is TGCGCCAGCAGCTACCGGACTAGCGGGGGCACAGATACGCAGTATTTT. Protein: CASSYRTSGGTDTQYF.

The chain links TRBV29-1 to TRBJ2-7; 12 nucleotides match TRBD2. The ends lost 6 bases at V and 4 bases at J; junction bases unmatched: 7. Germline V gene sequence: CDR1 SQVTM, CDR2 ANQGSEA. The CDR3 covers 14 residues. The CDR3 coding sequence is TGCAGCGTGTGTCTAGCGGGAGGGACGTACGAGCAGTACTTC. It encodes CSVCLAGGTYEQYF.

The chain is built from TRBV7-2 and TRBJ2-5, with TRBD2 matching over 11 bases. This CDR3 comprises 15 residues. Trimming at V came to 4 bases and at J to 5 bases, leaving 6 bases not matched to a gene. Looked up from germline, CDR1 is SGHTA and CDR2 is FQGNSA. CDR3 in DNA: TGTGCCAGCAGCTCCTCTAGCGGGGGGTTGGAGACCCAGTACTTC. It yields the protein CASSSSSGGLETQYF.